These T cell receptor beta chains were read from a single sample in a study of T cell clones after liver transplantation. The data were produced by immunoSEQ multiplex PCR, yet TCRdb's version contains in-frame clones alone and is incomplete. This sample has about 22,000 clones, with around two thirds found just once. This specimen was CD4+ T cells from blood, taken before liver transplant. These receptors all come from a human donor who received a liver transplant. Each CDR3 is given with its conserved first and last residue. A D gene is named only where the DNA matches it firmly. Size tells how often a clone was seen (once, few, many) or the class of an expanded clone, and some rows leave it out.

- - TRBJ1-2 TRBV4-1 CASSQDTRAGNGYTF TGCGCCAGCAGCCAAGATACGAGGGCAGGGAACGGCTACACCTTC
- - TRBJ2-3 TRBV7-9 CASSIEFHTDTQYF TGTGCCAGCAGTATAGAATTTCACACAGATACGCAGTATTTT
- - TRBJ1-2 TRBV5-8 CASRLLAGVRGYTF TGTGCCAGCAGACTCTTGGCAGGGGTCCGTGGCTACACCTTC
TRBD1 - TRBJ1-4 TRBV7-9 CASSDDRGYNEKLFF TGTGCCAGCAGCGATGACAGGGGTTATAATGAAAAACTGTTTTTT
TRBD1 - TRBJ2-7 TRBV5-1 CASSSGTVGYEQYF TGCGCCAGCAGCTCCGGGACAGTTGGGTACGAGCAGTACTTC
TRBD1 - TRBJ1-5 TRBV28 CASTPDRVANQPQHF TGTGCCAGCACCCCGGACAGGGTCGCCAATCAGCCCCAGCATTTT
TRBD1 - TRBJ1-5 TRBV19 CASRLQQGNQPQHF TGTGCCAGTAGGCTCCAACAGGGGAATCAGCCCCAGCATTTT
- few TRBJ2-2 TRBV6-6 CASRLQNTGELFF TGTGCCAGCAGATTACAGAACACCGGGGAGCTGTTTTTT
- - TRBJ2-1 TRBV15 CATSTSLQLGNEQFF TGTGCCACCAGCACGTCCCTCCAACTAGGCAATGAGCAGTTCTTC
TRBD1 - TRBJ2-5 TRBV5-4 CASSRQGATETQYF TGTGCCAGCAGCCGACAGGGGGCGACCGAGACCCAGTACTTC
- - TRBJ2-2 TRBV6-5 CASSPGQITGELFF TGTGCCAGCAGTCCCGGACAGATAACCGGGGAGCTGTTTTTT
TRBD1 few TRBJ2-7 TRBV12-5 CASGSPSRHRGHEQYF TGTGCTAGTGGTTCCCCTTCCCGGCACAGGGGCCACGAGCAGTACTTC
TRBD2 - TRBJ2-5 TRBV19 CASSALKSLTSGGQETQYF TGTGCCAGTAGTGCCTTGAAATCACTGACTAGCGGGGGGCAAGAGACCCAGTACTTC
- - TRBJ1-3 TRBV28 CATRGVDTIYF TGTGCCACTAGAGGGGTAGACACCATATATTTT
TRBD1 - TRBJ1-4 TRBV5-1 CASSAGQDYEKLFF TGCGCCAGCAGCGCGGGACAGGACTATGAAAAACTGTTTTTT
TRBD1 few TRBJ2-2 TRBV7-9 CASSLGDRVLTGELFF TGTGCCAGCAGCTTAGGAGACAGGGTCTTAACCGGGGAGCTGTTTTTT
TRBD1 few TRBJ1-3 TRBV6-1 CASSVQGVSGNTIYF TGTGCCAGCAGTGTACAGGGGGTCTCTGGAAACACCATATATTTT
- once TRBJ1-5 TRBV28 CASISQDWGQPQHF TGTGCCAGCATTTCACAGGATTGGGGTCAGCCCCAGCATTTT
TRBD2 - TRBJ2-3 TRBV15 CATSREAGLGDTQYF TGTGCCACCAGCAGAGAAGCGGGGTTAGGGGATACGCAGTATTTT
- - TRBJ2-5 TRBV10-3 CAIRDPPTQETQYF TGTGCCATCAGGGACCCGCCAACGCAAGAGACCCAGTACTTC
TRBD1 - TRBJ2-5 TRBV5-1 CASSVDRVQETQYF TGCGCCAGCAGCGTCGACAGGGTCCAAGAGACCCAGTACTTC
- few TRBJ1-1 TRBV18 CASSPIQVTNGMNTEAFF TGTGCCAGCTCACCGATCCAGGTTACTAACGGGATGAACACTGAAGCTTTCTTT
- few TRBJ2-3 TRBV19 CASRISGDTQYF TGTGCCAGTAGAATTTCCGGCGATACGCAGTATTTT
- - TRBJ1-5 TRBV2 CASSEVGRAQPQHF TGTGCCAGCAGTGAAGTGGGACGGGCTCAGCCCCAGCATTTT
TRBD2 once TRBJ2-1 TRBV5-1 CASRLGLAANNEQFF TGCGCCAGCCGGTTAGGACTAGCGGCCAACAATGAGCAGTTCTTC
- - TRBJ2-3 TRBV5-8 CASSLGPTDTQYF TGTGCCAGCAGCTTAGGACCCACAGATACGCAGTATTTT
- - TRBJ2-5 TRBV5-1 CASRDPQGTQYF TGCGCCAGCAGAGACCCTCAGGGGACCCAGTACTTC
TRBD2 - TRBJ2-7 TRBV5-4 CASSLSLAGGPGEQYF TGTGCCAGCAGCTTGAGTCTAGCGGGGGGCCCCGGGGAGCAGTACTTC
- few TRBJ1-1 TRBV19 CASSTQVMNTEAFF TGTGCCAGTAGTACTCAAGTCATGAACACTGAAGCTTTCTTT
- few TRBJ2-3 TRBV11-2 CASSSMIGTSTDTQYF TGTGCCAGCAGCTCTATGATTGGTACTAGCACAGATACGCAGTATTTT
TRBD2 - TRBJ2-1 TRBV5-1 CASSSLAGGSYNEQFF TGCGCCAGCAGCTCCCTAGCGGGGGGCTCCTACAATGAGCAGTTCTTC
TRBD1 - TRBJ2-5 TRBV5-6 CASSLLRGTIQETQYF TGTGCCAGCAGCTTGCTCAGGGGGACAATCCAAGAGACCCAGTACTTC
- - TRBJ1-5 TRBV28 CASLGANSNQPQHF TGTGCCAGCCTCGGCGCAAATAGCAATCAGCCCCAGCATTTT
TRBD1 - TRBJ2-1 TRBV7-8 CASSPQGNEQFF TGTGCCAGCAGCCCACAGGGGAATGAGCAGTTCTTC
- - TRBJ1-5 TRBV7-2 CASSQQGAYSNQPQHF TGTGCCAGCAGCCAACAGGGAGCTTATAGCAATCAGCCCCAGCATTTT
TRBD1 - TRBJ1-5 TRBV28 CASIPGGDSNQPQHF TGTGCCAGCATCCCAGGGGGGGATAGCAATCAGCCCCAGCATTTT
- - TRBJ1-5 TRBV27 CASSLRGVSNQPQHF TGTGCCAGCAGTTTGCGGGGGGTTAGCAATCAGCCCCAGCATTTT
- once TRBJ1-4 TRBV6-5 CASSGDGLNEKLFF TGTGCCAGCAGTGGCGACGGGCTTAATGAAAAACTGTTTTTT
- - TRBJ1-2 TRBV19 CASTGHDYGYTF TGTGCCAGTACAGGACACGACTATGGCTACACCTTC
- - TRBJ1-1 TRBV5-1 CASSFGPTNTEAFF TGCGCCAGCAGCTTCGGGCCTACAAACACTGAAGCTTTCTTT
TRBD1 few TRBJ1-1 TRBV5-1 CASSLSGQGPTEAFF TGCGCCAGCAGCTTATCAGGACAGGGTCCCACTGAAGCTTTCTTT
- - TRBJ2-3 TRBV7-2 CASSFGLTGGTQYF TGTGCCAGCAGCTTTGGGCTAACCGGGGGAACGCAGTATTTT
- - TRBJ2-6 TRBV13 CASSLRVGANVLTF TGTGCCAGCAGCTTACGAGTTGGGGCCAACGTCCTGACTTTC
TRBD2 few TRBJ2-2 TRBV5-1 CASSLSPGRAGELFF TGCGCCAGCAGCTTGTCCCCGGGGAGGGCCGGGGAGCTGTTTTTT
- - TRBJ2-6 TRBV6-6 CASSGGASGANVLTF TGTGCCAGCAGTGGGGGGGCCTCTGGGGCCAACGTCCTGACTTTC
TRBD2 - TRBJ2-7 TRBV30 CAWSEAGGFYEQYF TGTGCCTGGAGTGAGGCGGGGGGCTTCTACGAGCAGTACTTC
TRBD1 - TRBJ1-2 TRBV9 CASSVVGDSYYGYTF TGTGCCAGCAGCGTAGTGGGGGACAGCTACTATGGCTACACCTTC
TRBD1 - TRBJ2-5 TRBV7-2 CASSAGQAQTQYF TGTGCCAGCAGCGCCGGACAGGCGCAGACCCAGTACTTC